This T cell receptor (beta chain) is from a study of T-cell reconstitution after alpha-beta-depleted transplantation in children. This clonotype was seen repeatedly, ten times or more. Its target is unknown. V was shortened by 3 bases and J by 7 bases, with 4 bases between the two germline ends. Per germline, CDR1 SEHNR and CDR2 FQNEAQ (reference sequence). The CDR3 is made up of 11 amino acids. Using unique molecular identifiers, the investigators prepared the TCRbeta library. MiXCR was run by TCRdb on the PCR reads, yielding one entry per CDR3 protein. The sample records about 200,000 distinct CDR3 sequences, under 8.5% being singletons. Regarding the study as a whole: Several hundred expanded graft clones reportedly supplied alpha-beta T cells about two months after transplant. Among T cells one year after transplant, newly produced cells accounted for most counts and diversity. For some patients, TCRbeta diversity was high at day 60 because of recipient T cells and thymic progenitors that survived.

This receptor was obtained from a boy between 2 and 10 years old with acute lymphoblastic leukemia, due to receive a stem cell transplant. This sample comprised PBMCs, obtained before TCRalphabeta/CD19-depleted stem cell transplant. The chain employs TRBV7-9 and TRBJ2-1; D is uncertain. This CDR3 is CASSFRNEQFF. The CDR3 DNA follows: TGTGCCAGCAGCTTTCGGAATGAGCAGTTCTTC.